The rows below give T cell receptor beta chains drawn from one sample of a study of cytomegalovirus exposure and HLA in healthy donors. Sequenced by immunoSEQ multiplex PCR; TCRdb stores in-frame clones only, minus some. The sample contains 110,000 to 150,000 clones, less than 10% of which appear only once. Sequenced material: PBMCs. The receptors originated from a male donor in good health and CMV-seronegative. Both conserved end residues are part of each CDR3. A D gene is named only where the DNA matches it firmly. The listing skips clone size in some rows; elsewhere it reads once, few, many or a size class.

>TRBV9|TRBD1|TRBJ1-1|NA
CASSRGGQQEAFF
TGTGCCAGCAGCCGGGGGGGACAGCAGGAAGCTTTCTTT
>TRBV27|TRBD2|TRBJ2-5|few
CASSLGLGRVETQYF
TGTGCCAGCAGTTTGGGACTAGGAAGGGTAGAGACCCAGTACTTC
>TRBV4-2|TRBD2|TRBJ2-3|NA
CASSQGPGLATDTQYF
TGTGCCAGCAGCCAAGGTCCGGGACTAGCGACAGATACGCAGTATTTT
>TRBV28|NA|TRBJ2-7|NA
CASSLPLGAPGRSYEQYF
TGTGCCAGCAGTTTACCCCTTGGGGCTCCAGGTCGCTCCTACGAGCAGTACTTC
>TRBV4-1|NA|TRBJ2-6|NA
CASSPGGGRSGANVLTF
TGCGCCAGCAGCCCTGGGGGGGGGCGCTCTGGGGCCAACGTCCTGACTTTC
>TRBV9|TRBD1|TRBJ2-5|NA
CASSPGQGWETQYF
TGTGCCAGCAGCCCCGGACAGGGCTGGGAGACCCAGTACTTC
>TRBV27|TRBD1|TRBJ2-7|few
CASRRLRGQGGHEQYF
TGTGCCAGCAGGCGGCTGCGGGGACAGGGAGGTCACGAGCAGTACTTC
>TRBV19|TRBD1|TRBJ1-6|NA
CASSIGQETYNSPLHF
TGTGCCAGTAGTATCGGACAGGAGACCTATAATTCACCCCTCCACTTT
>TRBV27|NA|TRBJ1-6|few
CASSFGASYNSPLHF
TGTGCCAGCAGTTTTGGGGCGTCCTATAATTCACCCCTCCACTTT
>TRBV7-7|TRBD2|TRBJ2-1|few
CASSATSGSYNEQFF
TGTGCCAGCAGCGCCACTAGCGGGAGCTACAATGAGCAGTTCTTC
>TRBV29-1|NA|TRBJ2-1|NA
CSVTPGSSSYNEQFF
TGCAGCGTTACCCCGGGGTCAAGCTCCTACAATGAGCAGTTCTTC
>TRBV5-6|NA|TRBJ1-5|few
CASSLQGGSNQPQHF
TGTGCCAGCAGCTTGCAGGGAGGGAGCAATCAGCCCCAGCATTTT
>TRBV6-6|TRBD1|TRBJ1-1|few
CASSSEGGTGYTEAFF
TGTGCCAGCAGTTCGGAAGGGGGCACTGGATACACTGAAGCTTTCTTT
>TRBV19|NA|TRBJ2-5|few
CASSLTGSGETQYF
TGTGCCAGTAGTTTAACAGGGTCGGGAGAGACCCAGTACTTC
>TRBV2|TRBD1|TRBJ1-5|NA
CASSRTGMSNQPQHF
TGTGCCAGCAGCCGGACAGGTATGAGCAATCAGCCCCAGCATTTT
>TRBV28|NA|TRBJ1-5|few
CASSGGQVSNQPQHF
TGTGCCAGCAGCGGAGGCCAGGTTAGCAATCAGCCCCAGCATTTT
>TRBV18|NA|TRBJ2-5|NA
CASLPGGEETQYF
TGTGCCAGCTTACCAGGGGGGGAAGAGACCCAGTACTTC
>TRBV6-1|NA|TRBJ1-5|NA
CASSVGDSQSGPQHF
TGTGCCAGCAGTGTCGGGGACTCCCAATCAGGGCCCCAGCATTTT
>TRBV6-6|NA|TRBJ1-1|NA
CASIRSTGGMNTEAFF
TGTGCCAGCATAAGATCCACCGGGGGGATGAACACTGAAGCTTTCTTT
>TRBV7-8|TRBD1|TRBJ2-7|NA
CASSVDRGLLEKQYF
TGTGCCAGCAGCGTAGACAGGGGGCTGCTGGAAAAGCAGTACTTC
>TRBV27|TRBD1|TRBJ2-1|NA
CASTGGTGGYEQFF
TGTGCCAGCACAGGGGGGACAGGTGGATATGAGCAGTTCTTC
>TRBV15|NA|TRBJ2-7|NA
CATSRVHRERTEQYF
TGTGCCACCAGCAGAGTACACAGGGAGCGAACCGAGCAGTACTTC
>TRBV5-1|NA|TRBJ1-1|few
CASSHRQNTEAFF
TGCGCCAGCAGCCACCGACAGAACACTGAAGCTTTCTTT
>TRBV7-9|NA|TRBJ1-1|few
CASSPPGNTEAFF
TGTGCCAGCAGCCCTCCAGGGAACACTGAAGCTTTCTTT
>TRBV4-3|TRBD1|TRBJ1-1|few
CASSQAQGAYTEAFF
TGCGCCAGCAGCCAGGCACAGGGGGCTTACACTGAAGCTTTCTTT
>TRBV9|NA|TRBJ2-2|few
CASSVATGELFF
TGTGCCAGCAGCGTAGCTACCGGGGAGCTGTTTTTT
>TRBV10-3|NA|TRBJ2-7|few
CAINDPGLPDYEQYF
TGTGCCATCAATGACCCGGGACTGCCTGACTACGAGCAGTACTTC
>TRBV7-8|NA|TRBJ2-1|once
CASSLEGGGLYNEQFF
TGTGCCAGCAGCTTAGAGGGCGGGGGCCTCTACAATGAGCAGTTCTTC
>TRBV4-3|TRBD2|TRBJ2-1|few
CASSAATSGSGANEQFF
TGCGCCAGCAGCGCGGCGACTAGCGGGAGTGGGGCCAATGAGCAGTTCTTC
>TRBV28|NA|TRBJ1-3|NA
CASARRGGNTIYF
TGTGCCAGTGCGCGCAGGGGAGGAAACACCATATATTTT
>TRBV9|NA|TRBJ1-5|few
CASSVGQGSNQPQHF
TGTGCCAGCAGCGTAGGTCAGGGTTCAAATCAGCCCCAGCATTTT
>TRBV28|NA|TRBJ2-1|few
CASSPLRSEQFF
TGTGCCAGCAGCCCCCTTCGGAGTGAGCAGTTCTTC
>TRBV4-1|NA|TRBJ2-3|NA
CASSRGQPNTDTQYF
TGCGCCAGCAGCCGCGGCCAGCCAAACACAGATACGCAGTATTTT
>TRBV19|NA|TRBJ2-7|few
CASSITTGTSYEQYF
TGTGCTAGTAGTATAACGACAGGAACATCCTACGAGCAGTACTTC
>TRBV6-5|TRBD1|TRBJ2-7|NA
CASSSSRPGQLHF
TGTGCCAGCAGTTCCTCACGCCCGGGACAGTTGCACTTC
>TRBV30|NA|TRBJ1-2|NA
CAWTIGQGRKYGYTF
TGTGCCTGGACCATCGGGCAGGGTAGGAAGTATGGCTACACCTTC
>TRBV19|NA|TRBJ2-1|NA
CASSITPGTYNEQFF
TGTGCCAGTAGTATCACCCCGGGGACTTACAATGAGCAGTTCTTC
>TRBV25-1|NA|TRBJ2-2|few
CASRRNAGSGELFF
TGTGCCAGCAGACGAAATGCAGGGTCCGGGGAGCTGTTTTTT
>TRBV6-4|NA|TRBJ2-2|NA
CASSAAGAPTGELFF
TGTGCCAGCAGTGCCGCGGGGGCCCCCACCGGGGAGCTGTTTTTT
>TRBV5-5|NA|TRBJ2-2|many
CASSPRYVTNTGELFF
TGTGCCAGCAGCCCGCGCTACGTCACGAACACCGGGGAGCTGTTTTTT
>TRBV30|TRBD1|TRBJ1-1|few
CAWSRGRGTEAFF
TGTGCCTGGAGCAGGGGGCGAGGCACTGAAGCTTTCTTT
>TRBV10-3|NA|TRBJ2-1|NA
CATSALAPYNEQFF
TGTGCCACCTCGGCGCTAGCCCCCTACAATGAGCAGTTCTTC
>TRBV19|NA|TRBJ2-5|NA
CASSMRQQETQYF
TGTGCCAGTAGTATGAGGCAGCAAGAGACCCAGTACTTC
>TRBV7-9|TRBD2|TRBJ2-3|NA
CASSSIRRLALKHPDTQYF
TGTGCCAGCAGCTCAATCCGTAGACTAGCCCTAAAACATCCAGATACGCAGTATTTT
>TRBV7-2|TRBD2|TRBJ2-7|few
CASSLQSGGAGEQYF
TGTGCCAGCAGCCTCCAGAGCGGGGGGGCAGGGGAGCAGTACTTC
>TRBV4-3|NA|TRBJ2-7|NA
CASSQAGLTSYEQYF
TGCGCCAGCAGCCAGGCGGGCCTGACTTCCTACGAGCAGTACTTC
>TRBV30|NA|TRBJ2-4|NA
CAWNVDRTTLAKNIQYF
TGTGCCTGGAACGTAGACAGAACCACTTTAGCCAAAAACATTCAGTACTTC
>TRBV4-2|NA|TRBJ1-1|NA
CASSQDLAGHDRAFF
TGTGCCAGCAGCCAAGATTTGGCTGGGCACGACAGAGCTTTCTTT
>TRBV5-6|NA|TRBJ1-5|few
CASSLEQTEPQHF
TGTGCCAGCAGCTTGGAACAGACCGAGCCCCAGCATTTT
>TRBV2|TRBD1|TRBJ1-2|few
CATDQTGNYGYTF
TGTGCCACTGACCAGACAGGGAACTATGGCTACACCTTC
>TRBV19|NA|TRBJ2-7|once
CASSIRKKAYEQYF
TGTGCCAGTAGTATCAGGAAGAAGGCCTACGAGCAGTACTTC
>TRBV30|TRBD1|TRBJ2-7|few
CAWSVGTGGLDEQYF
TGTGCCTGGAGTGTAGGGACAGGGGGCTTGGACGAGCAGTACTTC
>TRBV6-5|TRBD1|TRBJ2-7|NA
CASSPRTGYEQYF
TGTGCCAGCAGCCCAAGGACAGGCTACGAGCAGTACTTC
>TRBV19|NA|TRBJ1-1|NA
CASRISTGTNTEAFF
TGTGCCAGTAGGATCTCTACAGGGACAAACACTGAAGCTTTCTTT
>TRBV5-1|TRBD1|TRBJ2-5|NA
CASKPQGASYQETQYF
TGCGCCAGCAAGCCCCAGGGGGCCTCGTACCAAGAGACCCAGTACTTC
>TRBV4-3|TRBD2|TRBJ2-3|few
CASSPRLAVLTDTQYF
TGCGCCAGCAGCCCCCGACTAGCGGTCCTCACAGATACGCAGTATTTT
>TRBV4-1|TRBD1|TRBJ1-2|NA
CASSRTQGAANYGYTF
TGCGCCAGCAGCCGTACACAGGGGGCAGCTAACTATGGCTACACCTTC